This T cell receptor (beta chain) was obtained from a study of control samples from healthy donors and cancer patients. The repertoire was sequenced with immunoSEQ multiplex PCR; TCRdb's copy has only in-frame clones and lacks some. The profile shows about 75,000 clones, less than 95% of them singletons. CDR3 length equals 16 residues. CDR1 SGHVS and CDR2 FNYEAQ come from the germline V gene. J gave up 6 bases and V 5 bases, and 6 bases lay outside the gene matches. This sequence joins TRBV7-6 and TRBJ2-2; 13 nucleotides agree with TRBD2. Sequencing was performed on blood. The source of this sequence is a woman in her 40s in good health. The CDR3 coding sequence is TGTGCCAGCAGCGTCGGACTAGCGGGAGTCCCCGGGGAGCTGTTTTTT. As protein: CASSVGLAGVPGELFF. The full variable domain, with the rest looked up from reference TRBV7-6 and TRBJ2-2, is GAGVSQSPRYKVTKRGQDVALRCDPISGHVSLYWYRQALGQGPEFLTYFNYEAQQDKSGLPNDRFSAERPEGSISTLTIQRTEQRDSAMYRCASSVGLAGVPGELFFGEGSRLTVL.